There are a few counts of the clone carrying this T cell receptor (beta chain). The antigen is undetermined. This specimen comes from a study of T cells after yellow fever vaccination. Study-level results: Abundant bulk-derived clonotypes could contaminate FACS-sorted repertoires.

V was pared by 6 bases and J by 0 bases, with 17 bases between. There are 16 residues in the CDR3. TCRdb re-called the 5' RACE reads through MiXCR, storing one row per CDR3 protein. The repertoire holds around 600,000 distinct CDR3 sequences, with over 9% as singletons. This specimen was PBMCs, taken on the day of the yellow fever booster vaccination. The origin of this receptor is a man aged 25-45 years who received the YFV17D yellow fever vaccine. V and J are TRBV12-3 or TRBV12-4 and TRBJ1-1, with unresolved D. The chain's CDR3 is CASSLSPAGLNTEAFF. The CDR3 bases are TGTGCCAGCAGCCTGTCCCCAGCAGGATTGAACACTGAAGCTTTCTTT.